This TCR beta chain was recovered during a study of T cell repertoires in cytomegalovirus infection. Across the whole study: A matching HLA type, together with CMV infection, was signaled by public TCR beta signatures.

To note about this clonotype: Its antigen is still unknown.

The CDR3 has 15 residues. V was clipped by 0 bases and J by 6 bases, with 14 bases between them. Germline values: CDR1 LNHNV, CDR2 YYDKDF (reference sequence). Via MiXCR, TCRdb re-called the reads, giving one row per CDR3 protein. The table includes around 900,000 distinct CDR3 sequences, roughly 31% detected once. The sequence derives from a human donor in good health (CMV status not recorded). Some clones in this sample may be carry-over from other donors' samples. The sample here was cultured CD8+ T cells from PBMCs, taken from culture after CMV antigen stimulation. The chain links TRBV15 to TRBJ1-1; D gene ambiguous. CDR3 amino acids: CATSRDRGANAEAFF. The DNA of the CDR3 is TGTGCCACCAGCAGAGATCGCGGAGCTAACGCTGAAGCTTTCTTT.